This T cell receptor beta chain was sequenced for a study of blood T cell repertoires in COVID-19. Background on the study: Samples came from the United States, Italy and Spain, spanning acute and convalescent COVID-19. Sources were T cells, B-cell-depleted T cells, or PBMCs; the material itself was cDNA or gDNA.

Authors' data handling: Estimates of nucleated cell counts were drawn from the amplification of reference gene primers. Data came from immunoSEQ multiplex PCR; TCRdb stores just in-frame clones and leaves some out. V and J calls and clone size come straight from that table; D and trimming were deduced from the DNA. The profile shows about 140,000 clones, 65% to 85% of them singletons. Trimming cost V 11 bases and J 4 bases, with 20 bases left between them. The CDR3 consists of 15 residues. The V gene's germline CDR1 is SNHLY and CDR2 FYNNEI. The sample was peripheral blood. This TCR was sampled from a human donor in a cohort sampled during active COVID-19. The J gene is TRBJ2-2, the V gene TRBV2; unclear D gene. CDR3 residues: CAAKSPRALTGELFF. CDR3 coding DNA: TGTGCCGCCAAGAGCCCCCGTGCCCTCACCGGGGAGCTGTTTTTT.